These 26 T cell receptor beta chains share one sample of origin, sequenced in a study of chemoradiotherapy in HPV16-positive cancers (dated by TCRdb to 2021 to 2024). Receptor libraries were prepared by the immunoSEQ multiplex PCR assay. TCRdb mirrors the immuneACCESS table, restricted to in-frame sequences. Some clones are absent from its copies; in checked studies, under half trace to an unresolved V gene, and the reason for the others is unknown. For this sample there are more than 9,000 clones; over 60% appear just once. The ten largest clones capture approximately 0.96% of the sample. This sample was obtained from a patient who underwent chemoradiotherapy. These receptors were obtained from a human donor with HPV-associated anogenital cancer.

The rearrangement links TRBV19 to TRBJ2-5; tentative D call: TRBD2 (6 bases). V was trimmed by 9 bases and J by 7 bases, leaving 30 bases between them. Germline values: CDR1 LNHDA, CDR2 SQIVND (reference sequence). The CDR3 is 17 amino acids. The CDR3 spells CARVRRSRGPGRGTQYF. The CDR3 DNA reads as TGTGCCAGAGTGAGACGTTCTAGAGGACCGGGGCGGGGGACCCAGTACTTC.

The V call is TRBV4-2, the J call TRBJ2-3; possibly TRBD1 for D (6 bases). The V end lost 0 bases, the J end lost 5 bases, and 12 bases lay between the germline ends. CDR3 length equals 15 residues. CDR1 LGHNA and CDR2 YNFKEQ come from the germline V gene. The CDR3 coding sequence is TGTGCCAGCAGCCAAGAAAGGACAGCCCTAGATACGCAGTATTTT. Its translation: CASSQERTALDTQYF.

The chain links TRBV28 to TRBJ1-6, with 8 positions matching TRBD1. This CDR3 spans 16 amino acids. Trimming at V came to 3 bases and at J to 6 bases, leaving 7 bases not matched to a gene. CDR1 and CDR2 (germline): MDHEN, SYDVKM. Here the CDR3 reads CASSLGTGPVNSPLHF. CDR3 DNA: TGTGCCAGCAGTTTGGGGACAGGACCTGTTAATTCACCCCTCCACTTT.

V and J are TRBV19 and TRBJ2-5, with 11 bases identical to TRBD2. Germline V gene data show CDR1 as LNHDA and CDR2 as SQIVND (reference sequence). V lost 2 bases, J lost 1 base, and 6 bases stayed unmatched. This CDR3 region has 17 residues. CDR3 protein: CASSIRGLAGSQETQYF. The CDR3 region has the DNA TGTGCCAGTAGTATAAGAGGACTAGCGGGCTCCCAAGAGACCCAGTACTTC.

The V gene is TRBV4-2, the J gene TRBJ2-1; the D call may be TRBD1 or TRBD2 (5 bases each). CDR3 length equals 15 residues. Deletions cut 0 bases from V and 9 bases from J, with 15 bases between. Germline CDR1 and CDR2: LGHNA and YNFKEQ. The CDR3 coding sequence is TGTGCCAGCAGCCAAGATAATGGCAGGGAGTCTGAGCAGTTCTTC. Residues: CASSQDNGRESEQFF.

This sequence joins TRBV18 and TRBJ2-3; D uncertain. From germline, CDR1 is KGHSH and CDR2 LQKENI. This CDR3 is built from 13 residues. The V end was cut by 0 bases, the J end by 1 base, with 2 bases between. This CDR3 is CASSPPGTDTQYF. The CDR3 nucleotides are TGTGCCAGCTCACCACCGGGCACAGATACGCAGTATTTT.

This clone was seen just once. The chain has TRBV5-1 and TRBJ2-1; D gene ambiguous. The CDR3 runs to 15 residues. V shed 0 bases and J shed 5 bases, with 12 bases lying between them. CDR1 is SGHRS and CDR2 is YFSETQ in the germline V gene. The CDR3 region is CASSLVGGYDNEQFF. CDR3 nucleotide sequence: TGCGCCAGCAGCTTGGTAGGTGGGTACGACAATGAGCAGTTCTTC.

The CDR3 nucleotides are TGTGCCAGCAGTGGACAGATTAACACTGAAGCTTTCTTT. It specifies CASSGQINTEAFF. The V and J genes are TRBV6-1 and TRBJ1-1; tentative D call: TRBD1 (5 bases). Germline CDR1 reads MNHNS; CDR2 reads SASEGT. Trimming left V 4 bases short and J 2 bases short, with 8 bases between. This CDR3 is built from 13 residues.

This clone was counted only a few times. This chain connects TRBV6-6 to TRBJ2-2; TRBD1 is a possible D gene (5 bases). V lost 6 bases to trimming and J lost 10 bases, with 18 bases between them. The CDR3 has 14 residues. Per the germline V gene, CDR1 is MNHNY and CDR2 is SVGAGI (reference sequence). The CDR3 protein is CASRALGVPAELFF. DNA of the CDR3: TGTGCCAGCAGGGCATTAGGGGTTCCGGCGGAGCTGTTTTTT.

The V gene is TRBV9, the J gene TRBJ2-3; D might be TRBD2 (6 bases). Germline CDR1 reads SGDLS; CDR2 reads YYNGEE. Trimming removed 0 bases from V and 4 bases from J, with 18 bases in between. There are 17 residues in the CDR3. The CDR3 is CASSVAGVAWGADTQYF. The DNA for the CDR3 is TGTGCCAGCAGCGTAGCGGGGGTCGCCTGGGGCGCAGATACGCAGTATTTT.

About this clone itself: The same CDR3 also results from other DNA sequences found in this sample. The chain couples TRBV5-8 to TRBJ2-1; 8 bases are shared with TRBD2. Trimming at V came to 1 base and at J to 3 bases, leaving 3 bases not matched to a gene. The CDR3 extends over 15 amino acids. The germline gives CDR1 SGHTS, CDR2 YDEGEE. CDR3 DNA: TGTGCCAGCAGCTTGACTAGCGGAAGCTACAATGAGCAGTTCTTC. This translates into CASSLTSGSYNEQFF.

This clone was seen a single time. This chain connects TRBV4-3 to TRBJ1-4, with 9 bases aligning to TRBD1. The CDR3 is 14 residues long. Germline V gene lookup returns CDR1 LGHNA and CDR2 YSLEER. Losses at the gene ends were 8 bases for V and 10 bases for J; bases not matched to a gene: 11. The DNA for the CDR3 is TGCGCCAGCGGGGAAGGGACAGGGAGAGGAAAACTGTTTTTT. Translation: CASGEGTGRGKLFF.

The V and J genes are TRBV10-3 and TRBJ2-1; 10 bases map to TRBD2. The CDR3 covers 16 residues. Germline assignment: CDR1 ENHRY and CDR2 SYGVKD. V lost 3 bases and J lost 7; bases outside the gene matches: 9. The DNA of the CDR3 is TGTGCCATCAGTGAACCCGCTAGCGGGAGCTTGAATGAGCAGTTCTTC. This gives the protein CAISEPASGSLNEQFF.

The chain is built from TRBV30 and TRBJ2-1; 12 nucleotides agree with TRBD2. This CDR3 has 15 residues. In germline, CDR1 is GTSNPN, CDR2 SVGIG (reference sequence). J was trimmed by 8 bases and V by 3 bases; bases with no gene match: 8. CDR3 coding DNA: TGTGCCTGGAGCGGCTCTAGCGGGGGGGCCGATGAGCAGTTCTTC. It codes for CAWSGSSGGADEQFF. Full variable domain (rest looked up from reference TRBV30 and TRBJ2-1): SQTIHQWPATLVQPVGSPLSLECTVEGTSNPNLYWYRQAAGRGLQLLFYSVGIGQISSEVPQNLSASRPQDRQFILSSKKLLLSDSGFYLCAWSGSSGGADEQFFGPGTRLTVL.

V usage is TRBV11-2 and J usage is TRBJ2-3; D is undetermined. Germline V gives CDR1 SGHAT, CDR2 FQNNGV. The germline V and J ends were trimmed by 5 bases and 5 bases, with 11 bases remaining between them. This CDR3 has 13 residues. CDR3 sequence reads: CASSLDPGDTQYF. The CDR3 nucleotides are TGTGCCAGCAGCCTTGACCCTGGAGATACGCAGTATTTT.

This rearrangement joins TRBV7-9 to TRBJ2-6, with 8 bases lining up with TRBD1. Per germline, CDR1 SEHNR and CDR2 FQNEAQ (reference sequence). This CDR3 is 17 amino acids long. Unmatched junction bases numbered 5, after V lost 2 bases and J lost 2 bases. CDR3 coding DNA: TGTGCCAGCAGCTTATATCAGGGGGCGGCTGGGGCCAACGTCCTGACTTTC. This encodes CASSLYQGAAGANVLTF. Filled out from reference TRBV7-9 and TRBJ2-6, the complete variable domain reads DTGVSQNPRHKITKRGQNVTFRCDPISEHNRLYWYRQTLGQGPEFLTYFQNEAQLEKSRLLSDRFSAERPKGSFSTLEIQRTEQGDSAMYLCASSLYQGAAGANVLTFGAGSRLTVL.

V and J are TRBV27 and TRBJ2-3, with 12 bases aligning to TRBD2. Germline CDR1 is MNHEY and CDR2 is SMNVEV (reference sequence). This CDR3 is built from 16 residues. Trimming at V came to 6 bases and at J to 7 bases, leaving 11 bases not matched to a gene. In DNA form, the CDR3 reads TGTGCCAGCAGATCTCTAGCGGGAGGGCATCTGAATACGCAGTATTTT. Amino acids: CASRSLAGGHLNTQYF.

The chain carries TRBV6-4 and TRBJ2-1; 8 bases are shared with TRBD1. The CDR3 is 14 amino acids. The J segment lost 5 bases and the V segment lost 5 bases, leaving 5 bases of the junction unmatched. Germline assignment: CDR1 MRHNA and CDR2 SNTAGT. In DNA, the CDR3 is TGTGCCAGCAGTCCGGGACAGGCGAACAATGAGCAGTTCTTC. Encoded protein: CASSPGQANNEQFF.

The chain has TRBV5-3 and TRBJ2-7; possibly TRBD1 for D (5 bases). TRBV5-3 is treated as an ORF (open reading frame) with a function not yet certain. This CDR3 is built from 13 residues. Trimming pared 4 bases from V and 2 bases from J, leaving 10 bases between. The CDR3 is CARSTVTAYEQYF. The CDR3 region has the DNA TGTGCCAGAAGCACTGTGACAGCCTACGAGCAGTACTTC.

This chain links TRBV5-4 with TRBJ2-7; 8 positions match TRBD2. The germline gives CDR1 SGHNT, CDR2 YYREEE (reference sequence). The CDR3 is made up of 16 amino acids. The ends lost 1 base at V and 1 base at J; junction bases unmatched: 7. The CDR3 DNA sequence: TGTGCCAGCAGCTTGTTTGTAGCGGGGAGATCCTACGAGCAGTACTTC. Encoded protein: CASSLFVAGRSYEQYF. The full variable domain, rest sourced from reference TRBV5-4 and TRBJ2-7, is ETGVTQSPTHLIKTRGQQVTLRCSSQSGHNTVSWYQQALGQGPQFIFQYYREEENGRGNFPPRFSGLQFPNYSSELNVNALELDDSALYLCASSLFVAGRSYEQYFGPGTRLTVT.

This sequence joins TRBV15 and TRBJ2-3, with no clear D. Germline assignment: CDR1 LNHNV and CDR2 YYDKDF (reference sequence). The V gene lost 5 bases and the J gene lost 1 base, with 10 bases spanning the gap. This CDR3 spans 14 amino acids. CDR3 coding DNA: TGTGCCACCAGCGGGTGGAAGGGCACAGATACGCAGTATTTT. It yields the protein CATSGWKGTDTQYF.

The chain recombines TRBV6-1 with TRBJ1-3; possibly TRBD1 for D (5 bases). V shed 1 base and J shed 4 bases, with 14 bases lying between them. Per germline, CDR1 MNHNS and CDR2 SASEGT. The CDR3 has 16 amino acids. The CDR3 DNA reads as TGTGCCAGCAGTGAAGGGTGGTCGGGGACCGGAAACACCATATATTTT. It yields the protein CASSEGWSGTGNTIYF.

This sequence joins TRBV6-6 and TRBJ2-1, with 11 bases lining up with TRBD2. Per the germline V gene, CDR1 is MNHNY and CDR2 is SVGAGI (reference sequence). The CDR3 runs 15 residues. The junction had 5 bases not matched to a gene; V was cut back by 4 bases and J by 6 bases. The CDR3: CASSFLAGGVNEQFF. Written as DNA, the CDR3 is TGTGCCAGCAGTTTCTTAGCGGGAGGGGTCAATGAGCAGTTCTTC.

The rearrangement uses TRBV4-2 and TRBJ2-1; D not resolved. The CDR3 is made up of 16 amino acids. V was cut by 0 bases and J by 5 bases, with 14 bases left in between. Germline loops: CDR1 LGHNA, CDR2 YNFKEQ. As DNA, the CDR3 is TGTGCCAGCAGCCAAGATGATTCGAGGCGGCACAATGAGCAGTTCTTC. The encoded protein is CASSQDDSRRHNEQFF.

This chain links TRBV6-4 with TRBJ2-7, with TRBD2 identical over 7 bases. The V segment lost 11 bases and the J segment 0 bases; nucleotides outside the gene matches: 19. Germline CDR1 and CDR2: MRHNA and SNTAGT. The CDR3 spans 17 residues. This CDR3 is CAPQGAGRYPSSYEQYF. DNA for the CDR3: TGTGCCCCACAAGGAGCGGGACGATACCCCAGCTCCTACGAGCAGTACTTC.

This clone was detected a few times. CDR3 sequence: CASSLSGEEKLFF. DNA of the CDR3: TGTGCCAGCAGCTTATCCGGGGAGGAAAAACTGTTTTTT. The chain joins TRBV7-9 to TRBJ1-4, with D unresolved. Trimming took off 2 bases at V and 8 bases at J, with 9 bases between the two ends. The CDR3 extends over 13 amino acids. Germline V gene lookup returns CDR1 SEHNR and CDR2 FQNEAQ (reference sequence). Combining the CDR3 with reference TRBV7-9 and TRBJ1-4 gives the whole variable domain DTGVSQNPRHKITKRGQNVTFRCDPISEHNRLYWYRQTLGQGPEFLTYFQNEAQLEKSRLLSDRFSAERPKGSFSTLEIQRTEQGDSAMYLCASSLSGEEKLFFGSGTQLSVL.